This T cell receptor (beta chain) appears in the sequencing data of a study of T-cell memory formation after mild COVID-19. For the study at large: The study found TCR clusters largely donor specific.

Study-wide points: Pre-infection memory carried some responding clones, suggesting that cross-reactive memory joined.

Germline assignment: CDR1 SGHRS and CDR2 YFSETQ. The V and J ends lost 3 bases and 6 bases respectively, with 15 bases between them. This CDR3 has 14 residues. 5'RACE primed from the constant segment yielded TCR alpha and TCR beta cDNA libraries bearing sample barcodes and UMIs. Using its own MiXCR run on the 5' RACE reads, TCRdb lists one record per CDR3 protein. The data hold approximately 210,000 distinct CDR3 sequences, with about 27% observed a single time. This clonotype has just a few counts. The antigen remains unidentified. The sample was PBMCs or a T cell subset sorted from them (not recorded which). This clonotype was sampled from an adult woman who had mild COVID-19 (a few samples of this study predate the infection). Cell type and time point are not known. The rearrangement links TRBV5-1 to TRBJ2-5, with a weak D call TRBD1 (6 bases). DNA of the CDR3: TGCGCCAGCAGCTGGCGGACAGTTGAACAGACCCAGTACTTC. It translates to CASSWRTVEQTQYF.